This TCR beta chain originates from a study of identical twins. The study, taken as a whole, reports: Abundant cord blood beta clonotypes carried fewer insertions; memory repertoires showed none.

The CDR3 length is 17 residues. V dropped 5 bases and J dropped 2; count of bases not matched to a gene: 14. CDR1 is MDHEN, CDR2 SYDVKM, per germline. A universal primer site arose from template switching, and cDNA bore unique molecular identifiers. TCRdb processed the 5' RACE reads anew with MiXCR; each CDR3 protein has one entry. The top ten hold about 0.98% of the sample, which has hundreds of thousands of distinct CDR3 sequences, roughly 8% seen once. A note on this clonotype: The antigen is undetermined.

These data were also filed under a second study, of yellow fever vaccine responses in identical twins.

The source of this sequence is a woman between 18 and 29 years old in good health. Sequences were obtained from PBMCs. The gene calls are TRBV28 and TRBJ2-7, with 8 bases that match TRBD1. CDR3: CASSPGDRLATPYEQYF. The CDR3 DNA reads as TGTGCCAGCAGTCCAGGGGACAGGCTCGCAACACCCTACGAGCAGTACTTC.